This section outlines one T cell receptor (beta chain) sequence together with its context. This clonotype was seen at least ten times. Its antigen target is currently unknown. No quality values exist for individual bases; no much larger clone is one base distant. The sample belongs to a study of T cells in Graves' hyperthyroidism and ophthalmopathy (dated by TCRdb to 2018 to 2020). Looking at the study overall: Peripheral blood was sampled at the time of initial diagnosis, prior to any treatment. According to the paper, TCR Vbeta CDR3 sequencing was carried out on 135 peripheral blood samples, which came from under 50 ophthalmopathy, 75 or so hyperthyroidism and approximately 17 progressor patients. Thyroid tissue and blood T-cell repertoires from several Graves' hyperthyroidism patients were also compared in the study. Following sampling, methimazole starting at 30 mg daily was given to hyperthyroidism patients, and high-dose intravenous methylprednisolone was given to ophthalmopathy patients. To identify distinguishing TCR V-J signatures, a discovery cohort of about 100 patients was used, comprising 40 to 45 with Graves' ophthalmopathy and around 60 with stable Graves' hyperthyroidism. Whether ophthalmopathy could be predicted prospectively was tested in an independent validation cohort made up of under 20 hyperthyroidism patients plus 17 patients who later progressed to ophthalmopathy. The roughly 100 discovery patients were randomly divided into training and test sets at a 7:3 ratio.

Graves' hyperthyroidism was defined as stable when no progression to ophthalmopathy occurred over 18 months of follow-up. The hyperthyroidism patients were between 18 and 65 years old and newly diagnosed, with a disease duration of less than 2 months. The study excluded patients with uncontrolled infections, other autoimmune diseases, pregnancy or lactation. Diagnoses relied on clinical symptoms, serum thyroxine and TRAb, thyroid ultrasound and orbital computed tomography. Ficoll-Paque density gradient centrifugation was used to isolate PBMCs from 8 to 10 ml of fresh peripheral blood. Total RNA was extracted using Trizol reagent, and RNA quality was assessed on an Agilent 2100 Bioanalyzer. TCR beta CDR3 regions were amplified from RNA transcripts. A first-round RT-PCR of the TCR CDR3 used the HTBI primer set with the Qiagen OneStep RT-PCR kit. Libraries were constructed in a second round of multiplex PCR, after which size selection and purification were carried out. The libraries were sequenced on an Illumina HiSeq2000 using paired-end 100 bp reads. Per the authors' processing: SOAPnuke was used to process the raw data, throwing out any read that contained adapters or uncalled bases, had a mean Phred below 15, or lacked an exact constant-primer or identifier match. High-quality paired reads were merged with COPE v1.2.5, and unique nucleotide sequences were defined as clonotypes. MiTCR v1.1 was used to align clonotypes to the IMGT TRBV, TRBD and TRBJ reference segments. Analysis was restricted to V-J combinations with a frequency above 0.0001, which covered 99.2% of repertoires. The TCS score was defined as the ratio of F50 (clonal expansion) to E x V (chaos), calculated using BLOSUM62-based TCRdist between CDR3 peptides within each V-J. Welch's t-statistics and random forest reduced some 510 V-J features to under 15, which were used in a naive Bayes classifier (R e1071). Using fastp at Q25 and MiXCR, TCRdb reprocessed the public reads and kept productive beta chains. For every CDR3 protein sequence, its rows merge into one entry that carries the most common genes and DNA. These V and J calls originate from TCRdb's pipeline instead of the authors' own analysis. This sample lists under 350,000 distinct CDR3 sequences; around 23% were detected once. About 50% of the sample is in the top ten clones.

Points the paper makes about the study in general: During validation, the model predicted progression to ophthalmopathy a median of approximately 6 months ahead of onset, with around 71% sensitivity and 72% to 85% specificity. Blood samples also contained most of the expanded thyroid clonotypes (frequency above 0.001), which suggests that blood repertoires may reflect thyroid immune responses. Sample size was not statistically predetermined, and investigators were not blinded to group allocation. A model built on a 13 V-J signature distinguished ophthalmopathy from stable hyperthyroidism, reaching over 85% sensitivity and around 82% specificity in cross-validation and 80%/75% in testing.

V and J are truncated by 0 bases and 0 bases respectively, leaving an intervening sequence of 9 bases. The CDR3 starts with the cysteine, ends with the phenylalanine, and has 15 residues. CDR3 DNA only is kept here, 45 bases in frame from base 1. CDR1 and CDR2, looked up from the germline V gene (reference sequence), are DFQATT and SNEGSKA. The origin of this receptor is a woman between 50 and 59 years old with Graves' hyperthyroidism. Sequenced material: blood. Here the chain combines TRBV20-1 and TRBJ1-5; the D gene cannot be named for sure. The DNA sequence is given as TGCAGTGCTAGAGATTGGATGAATAGCAATCAGCCCCAGCATTTT. This sequence encodes CSARDWMNSNQPQHF.